A single sample gave rise to the 20 T cell receptor beta chains below, sequenced in a study of shared clonotypes between healthy human individuals. TCRdb's table, derived via immunoSEQ multiplex PCR, lists solely in-frame clones and lacks some. Among 1.6 million or so clones, about 98.5% were seen once, and the ten largest hold around 0.33%. Sequencing was performed on naive CD4+ T cells sorted from blood. As for subset: CD45RA+ positively selected. Every receptor here comes from a man aged 30 to 45 in good health.

The chain joins TRBV4-1 to TRBJ2-1; perhaps TRBD2 as D (6 bases). Per the germline V gene, CDR1 is MGHRA and CDR2 is YSYEKL. The CDR3 is 16 amino acids. The V gene lost 3 bases and the J gene lost 2 bases, with 14 bases spanning the gap. CDR3 nucleotides: TGCGCCAGCAGCCAGGGGGGAGGACTAACCTACAATGAGCAGTTCTTC. Its translation: CASSQGGGLTYNEQFF.

The CDR3 nucleotides read TGCGCCAGCAGCACCCAATCCAGGGCGGAGGCAGCTTTCTTT. It specifies CASSTQSRAEAAFF. The chain combines TRBV5-1 with TRBJ1-1, with D perhaps matching TRBD1 (5 bases). V shed 4 bases and J shed 10 bases, with 20 bases lying between them. CDR3 length: 14 residues. Per germline, CDR1 SGHRS and CDR2 YFSETQ.

This sequence joins TRBV5-4 and TRBJ1-1; D perhaps matches TRBD1 (6 bases). The germline V and J ends were trimmed by 4 bases and 7 bases, with 11 bases remaining between them. Germline V gene data show CDR1 as SGHNT and CDR2 as YYREEE (reference sequence). CDR3 size: 12 residues. This CDR3 is CASSPGQREAFF. CDR3 coding DNA: TGTGCCAGCAGCCCAGGACAGCGTGAAGCTTTCTTT.

V and J are TRBV5-1 and TRBJ2-1; tentative D call: TRBD2 (6 bases). V lost 6 bases to trimming and J lost 2 bases, with 15 bases between them. Germline CDR1 reads SGHRS; CDR2 reads YFSETQ. The CDR3 totals 15 residues. CDR3 region: CASTKGGNTYNEQFF. In nucleotides, the CDR3 is TGCGCCAGCACCAAGGGCGGGAATACCTACAATGAGCAGTTCTTC.

Worth noting for this clone: This specimen includes other DNA sequences encoding the same CDR3. J is TRBJ2-2 and V is TRBV18; possible D gene TRBD2, 6 bases. The V gene lost 3 bases and the J gene lost 0 bases, with 14 bases spanning the gap. CDR1 is KGHSH and CDR2 is LQKENI in the germline V gene. The CDR3 extends over 17 amino acids. CDR3 sequence reads: CASSPSPAGTNTGELFF. CDR3 coding DNA: TGTGCCAGCTCACCTTCCCCCGCGGGGACGAACACCGGGGAGCTGTTTTTT.

This clone showed up just once. The chain is built from TRBV28 and TRBJ1-2, with 8 bases aligning to TRBD1. Trimming cost V 6 bases and J 4 bases; bases outside gene matches: 13. Germline CDR1 is MDHEN and CDR2 is SYDVKM. This CDR3 comprises 16 residues. The CDR3 region is CASRGPGGARIYGYTF. Here the CDR3 DNA reads TGTGCCAGCAGGGGGCCAGGGGGCGCCAGGATCTATGGCTACACCTTC.

V gene TRBV7-6 combines with J gene TRBJ2-7; 8 positions match TRBD2. The germline V gene has CDR1 SGHVS and CDR2 FNYEAQ. The CDR3 consists of 14 residues. With 5 bases clipped from V and 5 bases from J, the junction kept 8 bases outside the gene matches. CDR3 DNA sequence: TGTGCCAGCAGCGTAAGCGGGAGTTTCAACGAGCAGTACTTC. Encoded protein: CASSVSGSFNEQYF.

The V gene is TRBV29-1, the J gene TRBJ2-1; TRBD2 matches 9 bases. Germline V CDR1 and CDR2: SQVTM, ANQGSEA. The CDR3 sequence is 16 residues long. V was clipped by 4 bases and J by 0 bases; unmatched bases: 7. This chain's CDR3 is CSVGPSGASSYNEQFF. CDR3 nucleotide sequence: TGCAGCGTTGGGCCTAGCGGGGCTAGCTCCTACAATGAGCAGTTCTTC.

This clone occurred once. The chain couples TRBV2 to TRBJ2-1; 11 bases match TRBD2. Trimming took 10 bases from V and 4 from J; bases not matched to a gene: 6. Germline V gene lookup returns CDR1 SNHLY and CDR2 FYNNEI. The CDR3 is 14 amino acids. This chain's CDR3 is CATGSSGRYNEQFF. DNA for the CDR3: TGTGCCACAGGTTCTAGCGGGAGGTACAATGAGCAGTTCTTC.

The chain employs TRBV30 and TRBJ2-5; tentative D call: TRBD2 (5 bases). This CDR3 is 17 amino acids long. Germline V CDR1 and CDR2: GTSNPN, SVGIG (reference sequence). V shed 0 bases and J shed 0 bases, with 17 bases lying between them. Here the CDR3 reads CAWSVSNPWRYQETQYF. CDR3 coding DNA: TGTGCCTGGAGTGTAAGTAACCCCTGGAGGTACCAAGAGACCCAGTACTTC.

The rearrangement links TRBV2 to TRBJ1-1; no clear D gene. V was clipped by 7 bases and J by 5 bases, with 8 bases between them. The germline CDR1 and CDR2 sequences are SNHLY and FYNNEI. The length of the CDR3 is 11 residues. As DNA, the CDR3 is TGTGCCAGCACCCGGGAGACTGAAGCTTTCTTT. Residues: CASTRETEAFF.

V usage is TRBV20-1 and J usage is TRBJ2-5, with 7 bases lining up with TRBD2. V trimming: 0 bases; J trimming: 13 bases; junction bases outside the gene matches: 5. The CDR3 is 11 amino acids. Germline assignment: CDR1 DFQATT and CDR2 SNEGSKA (reference sequence). The CDR3, as DNA: TGCAGTGCTAGAGATGGCCAGCGGGGGTACTTC. It is translated as CSARDGQRGYF.

V usage is TRBV11-2 and J usage is TRBJ2-2; 11 nucleotides align to TRBD2. This CDR3 is built from 15 residues. J was trimmed by 6 bases and V by 4 bases; bases with no gene match: 4. CDR1 is SGHAT, CDR2 FQNNGV, per germline. The CDR3 nucleotides read TGTGCCAGCAGCTATAGCGGGAGGGCCCCCGGGGAGCTGTTTTTT. As protein: CASSYSGRAPGELFF.

The chain links TRBV21-1 to TRBJ2-7; the DNA was not compared with TRBD2, the D call given in the table. TRBV21-1 corresponds to a pseudogene. The CDR3 spans 15 residues. The CDR3 DNA reads as TGTGCCAGCACGTATAGCGGGTACTCCTCCTACGAGCAGTACTTC. This codes for CASTYSGYSSYEQYF.

Notes on this clone: This specimen includes other DNA sequences encoding the same CDR3. The chain joins TRBV4-3 to TRBJ2-7; 9 bases align to TRBD1. CDR1 is LGHNA, CDR2 YSLEER, per germline. The CDR3 loop spans 14 amino acids. The V gene end was trimmed by 3 bases and the J gene end by 3 bases; junction bases not matched to a gene: 3. CDR3 in amino acids: CASSQGQGNYEQYF. The CDR3 DNA sequence: TGCGCCAGCAGCCAGGGACAGGGAAACTACGAGCAGTACTTC.

CDR3 sequence (DNA): TGTGCCAGCAGCGTAAGAGGGACACCGTCCTACGAGCAGTACTTC. The encoded protein is CASSVRGTPSYEQYF. The gene calls are TRBV9 and TRBJ2-7; maybe TRBD1 (6 bases). The CDR3 covers 15 residues. V was cut by 1 base and J by 1 base, with 12 bases left in between. Per germline, CDR1 SGDLS and CDR2 YYNGEE. Complete variable domain (other parts from reference TRBV9 and TRBJ2-7): DSGVTQTPKHLITATGQRVTLRCSPRSGDLSVYWYQQSLDQGLQFLIQYYNGEERAKGNILERFSAQQFPDLHSELNLSSLELGDSALYFCASSVRGTPSYEQYFGPGTRLTVT.

This rearrangement joins TRBV6-1 to TRBJ2-7; 7 bases map to TRBD1. This CDR3 has 16 residues. Trimming took 0 bases from V and 6 from J; bases not matched to a gene: 11. The germline CDR1 and CDR2 sequences are MNHNS and SASEGT. CDR3 DNA: TGTGCCAGCAGTGAAGCGCCCTACAGGGGTAGTAGCGAGCAGTACTTC. Translating it yields CASSEAPYRGSSEQYF.

V and J are TRBV11-2 and TRBJ2-7; 14 nucleotides align to TRBD2. The V gene end was trimmed by 5 bases and the J gene end by 4 bases; junction bases not matched to a gene: 7. CDR1 SGHAT and CDR2 FQNNGV come from the germline V gene. The CDR3 has 16 amino acids. CDR3 loop: CASSKTSGRAWYEQYF. The CDR3 nucleotides are TGTGCCAGCAGCAAGACTAGCGGGAGGGCCTGGTACGAGCAGTACTTC.

This clone was recorded once. The rearrangement uses TRBV6-1 and TRBJ1-5; D unclear. Germline V lookup: CDR1 MNHNS, CDR2 SASEGT. V was cut by 6 bases and J by 2 bases, with 14 bases left in between. The CDR3 runs 15 residues. The CDR3 here is CASRLTDSGNQPQHF. The CDR3 DNA follows: TGTGCCAGCAGACTCACGGATTCGGGCAATCAGCCCCAGCATTTT.

The J gene is TRBJ2-5, the V gene TRBV5-8; 10 bases align to TRBD1. CDR3 length equals 15 residues. Losses at the gene ends were 4 bases for V and 4 bases for J; bases not matched to a gene: 7. The germline V gene has CDR1 SGHTS and CDR2 YDEGEE. The CDR3 region is CASSAGQGLGETQYF. The CDR3 bases are TGTGCCAGCAGCGCGGGACAGGGGTTAGGAGAGACCCAGTACTTC. The variable domain in full, completed from reference TRBV5-8 and TRBJ2-5, reads EAGVTQSPTHLIKTRGQQATLRCSPISGHTSVYWYQQALGLGLQFLLWYDEGEERNRGNFPPRFSGRQFPNYSSELNVNALELEDSALYLCASSAGQGLGETQYFGPGTRLLVL.